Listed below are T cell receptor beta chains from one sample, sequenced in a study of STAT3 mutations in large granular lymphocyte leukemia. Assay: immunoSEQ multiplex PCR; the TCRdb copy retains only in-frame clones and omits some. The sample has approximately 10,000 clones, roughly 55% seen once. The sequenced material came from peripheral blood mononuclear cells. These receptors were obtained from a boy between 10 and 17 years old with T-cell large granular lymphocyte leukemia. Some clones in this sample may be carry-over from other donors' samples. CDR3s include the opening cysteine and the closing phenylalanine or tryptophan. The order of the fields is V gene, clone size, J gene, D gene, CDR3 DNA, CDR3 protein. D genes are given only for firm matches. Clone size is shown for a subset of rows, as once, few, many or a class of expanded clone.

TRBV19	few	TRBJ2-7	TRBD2	TGTGCCAGTAGTATAGGGAAGCGGGAGGACGAGCAGTACTTC	CASSIGKREDEQYF
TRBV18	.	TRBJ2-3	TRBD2	TGTGCCAGCTCACTCACCGGGACTAGCGGCGACACAGATACGCAGTATTTT	CASSLTGTSGDTDTQYF
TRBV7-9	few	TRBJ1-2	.	TGTGCCAGCAGCTTAGGAGTGGCGGGGAACTATGGCTACACCTTC	CASSLGVAGNYGYTF
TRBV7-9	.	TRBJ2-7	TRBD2	TGTGCCAGCACCCCAAGCGGGGGGGCGAAAAACGAGCAGTACTTC	CASTPSGGAKNEQYF
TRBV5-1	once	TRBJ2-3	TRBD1	TGCGCCAGCAGCTTATCCGACAGGGCCGCAGATACGCAGTATTTT	CASSLSDRAADTQYF
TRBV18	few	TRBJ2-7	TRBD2	TGTGCCAGCTGTGGGACTAGCGGTGTCCACGAGCAGTACTTC	CASCGTSGVHEQYF
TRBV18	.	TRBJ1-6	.	TGTGCCAGCTCACCGGACAACTATAATTCACCCCTCCACTTT	CASSPDNYNSPLHF
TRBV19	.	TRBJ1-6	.	TGTGCCAGTATGGATGGCACCGAGGCCTATAATTCACCCCTCCACTTT	CASMDGTEAYNSPLHF
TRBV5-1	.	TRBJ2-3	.	TGCGCCAGCAGCTTGGAAAGCAGGGGGTGGGAGCGGGAGTCGCCAGATACGCAGTATTTT	CASSLESRGWERESPDTQYF
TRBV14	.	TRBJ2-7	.	TGTGCCAGCAGCCAAGACCCCCGGGAGTTACACGACGAGCAGTACTTC	CASSQDPRELHDEQYF
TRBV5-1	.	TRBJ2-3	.	TGCGCCAGCAGCTTGGCCGGATTCACAGATACGCAGTATTTT	CASSLAGFTDTQYF
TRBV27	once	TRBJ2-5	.	TGTGCCAGCAGTTTATGGGCCCTATCTCTGGAGACCCAGTACTTC	CASSLWALSLETQYF
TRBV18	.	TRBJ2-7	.	TGTGCCAGCTCACTTACAGAGGGTGTAAGTCACGAGCAGTACTTC	CASSLTEGVSHEQYF
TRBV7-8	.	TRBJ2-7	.	TGTGCCAGCAGCACCGGCGTAGTCCTAACCTACGAGCAGTACTTC	CASSTGVVLTYEQYF
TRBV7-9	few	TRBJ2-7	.	TGTGCCAGCAGCTTCAGGGGTGGCGACTACGAGCAGTACTTC	CASSFRGGDYEQYF
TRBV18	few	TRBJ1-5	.	TGTGCCAGCTCACCTGAAGACAGCAATCAGCCCCAGCATTTT	CASSPEDSNQPQHF
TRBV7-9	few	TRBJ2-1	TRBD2	TGTGCCAGCAGCTCAAGCCCTACTAGCGGGAGGCGAAATGAGCAGTTCTTC	CASSSSPTSGRRNEQFF
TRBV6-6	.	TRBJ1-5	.	TGTGCCAGCAGTTACTCGCAAATAATCAGCAATCAGCCCCAGCATTTT	CASSYSQIISNQPQHF
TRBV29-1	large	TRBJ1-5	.	TGCAGCGTTGAGGGGGGTTTCAATCAGCCCCAGCATTTT	CSVEGGFNQPQHF
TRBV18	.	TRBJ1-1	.	TGTGCCAGCTCACCACCTGGCGGGCAGAACACTGAAGCTTTCTTT	CASSPPGGQNTEAFF
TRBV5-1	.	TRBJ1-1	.	TGCGCCAGCAGCCTAGATCCGGGTGGCACTGAAGCTTTCTTT	CASSLDPGGTEAFF
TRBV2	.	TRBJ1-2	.	TGTGCCAGCAGTGAATCCGCTACCTATGGCTACACCTTC	CASSESATYGYTF
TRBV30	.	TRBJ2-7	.	TGTGCCTGGAGTGTAGGCAGGTTGGACTACGAGCAGTACTTC	CAWSVGRLDYEQYF
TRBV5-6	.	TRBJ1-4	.	TGTGCCAGCAGCTTGTCGGGGGCGAAGGAAAAACTGTTTTTT	CASSLSGAKEKLFF
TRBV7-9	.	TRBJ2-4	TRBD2	TGTGCCAGCAGCTTCCCAGGGAGGGACATTCAGTACTTC	CASSFPGRDIQYF
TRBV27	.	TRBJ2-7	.	TGTGCCAGCAGTTTAACGGGCCATCCTTACTACGAGCAGTACTTC	CASSLTGHPYYEQYF
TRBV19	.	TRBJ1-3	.	TGTGCCAGTAGTATGTCAGGGTACGGAAACACCATATATTTT	CASSMSGYGNTIYF
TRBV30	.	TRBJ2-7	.	TGTGCCTGGAGCGGGGGTTACTACGAGCAGTACTTC	CAWSGGYYEQYF
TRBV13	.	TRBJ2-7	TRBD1	TGTGCCAGCAGCTTAGGACAGGGGGGCTACGAGCAGTACTTC	CASSLGQGGYEQYF
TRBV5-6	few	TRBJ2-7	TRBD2	TGTGCCAGCAGCTTTACTAGCGAACCCTACGAGCAGTACTTC	CASSFTSEPYEQYF
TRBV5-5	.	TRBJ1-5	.	TGTGCCAGCAGCTCCGGACTTAGCAATCAGCCCCAGCATTTT	CASSSGLSNQPQHF
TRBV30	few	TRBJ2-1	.	TGTGCCTGGAGTGTACGACGTAACAATGAGCAGTTCTTC	CAWSVRRNNEQFF
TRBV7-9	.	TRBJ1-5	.	TGTGCCAGCAGCTTAGAGGGACGGAGCAATCAGCCCCAGCATTTT	CASSLEGRSNQPQHF
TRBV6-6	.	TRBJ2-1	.	TGTGCCAGCAGAGATAGCGCCCGAGAGCAGTTCTTC	CASRDSAREQFF
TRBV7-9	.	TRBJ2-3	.	TGTGCCAGCAGTCCCCTAGCGACCACAGATACGCAGTATTTT	CASSPLATTDTQYF
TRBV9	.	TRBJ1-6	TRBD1	TGTGCCAGCAGCGTTATGGACAGGGGAGATTCACCCCTCCACTTT	CASSVMDRGDSPLHF
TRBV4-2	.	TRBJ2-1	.	TGTGCCAGCAGCCAAGATGCAGGGTCCCACAATGAGCAGTTCTTC	CASSQDAGSHNEQFF
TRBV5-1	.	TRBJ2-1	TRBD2	TGCGCCAGCAGCTTGGTCCCCACTAGCGGGAGGGACAATGAGCAGTTCTTC	CASSLVPTSGRDNEQFF
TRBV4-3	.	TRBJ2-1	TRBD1	TGCGCCAGCAGCCAATTGGACAGGGGGTCGTACAATGAGCAGTTCTTC	CASSQLDRGSYNEQFF
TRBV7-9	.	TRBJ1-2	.	TGTGCCAGCAGCTTGACGGACCCACGCTATGGCTACACCTTC	CASSLTDPRYGYTF
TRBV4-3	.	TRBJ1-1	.	TGCGCCAGCAGCCAAGATTCCGGCAGGGGAGCTGAAGCTTTCTTT	CASSQDSGRGAEAFF
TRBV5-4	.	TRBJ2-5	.	TGTGCCAGCAGCTTGAACAGGCAAGAGACCCAGTACTTC	CASSLNRQETQYF
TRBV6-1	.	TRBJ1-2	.	TGTGCCAGCAGTCCCCGCCCGAATAATGGCTACACCTTC	CASSPRPNNGYTF
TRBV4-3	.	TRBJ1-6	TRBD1	TGCGCCAGCAGCCAAGGAGGTCCGGGACAGCGAAACTCACCCCTCCACTTT	CASSQGGPGQRNSPLHF
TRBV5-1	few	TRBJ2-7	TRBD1	TGCGCCAGCAGCTTGGGGCAGGGGGCGTTGGAGCAGTACTTC	CASSLGQGALEQYF
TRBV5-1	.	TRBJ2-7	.	TGCGCCAGCAGCTTGGACCACGAGCAGTACTTC	CASSLDHEQYF